This T cell receptor (beta chain) appears in the sequencing data of a study of T cell repertoires in aging, cancer and after chemotherapy. Study-level results: Compared with age-matched healthy donors, untreated hematological or solid cancer patients showed higher blood TCR clonality. These repertoire data do not allow conclusions about immunological memory after chemotherapy.

Rearranged V-D-J TRB sequences were amplified with a mixed TRB-A/B primer pool. TCRdb re-called the multiplex PCR reads with MiXCR, one entry per CDR3 protein. Among 9,300 or so distinct CDR3 sequences listed, about 22% were seen once. Notes on this clonotype: Its antigen is not known.

The template was genomic DNA from peripheral blood, not RNA. The TCR sequence derives from a human donor with a blood cancer. The donor label of this sample is uncertain. The sequenced material came from blood.

CDR3 sequence: CSARAPGEGQPQHF. DNA of the CDR3: TGCAGTGCTAGGGCCCCAGGGGAGGGTCAGCCCCAGCATTTT. This rearrangement joins TRBV20-1 to TRBJ1-5, with D possibly TRBD1 on 6 matching bases. The length of the CDR3 is 14 residues. CDR1 DFQATT and CDR2 SNEGSKA come from the germline V gene (reference sequence). V lost 3 bases, J lost 6 bases, and 15 bases lay in between.